This T cell receptor beta chain was observed in a study of shared clonotypes between healthy human individuals. This CDR3 is 17 amino acids long. J lost 4 bases, V lost 6 bases, and 15 bases had no gene match. Germline CDR1 reads MDHEN; CDR2 reads SYDVKM. Assay: immunoSEQ multiplex PCR; the TCRdb copy retains only in-frame clones and omits some. The sample contains approximately 2,000,000 clones, 80% to 95% of which appear only once. As to this clone: What it recognizes is unknown.

Study-level points and caveats: Relative to clonotypes present in all four donors, those not shared had lower generation probabilities.

CD45RO-negative CD8 cells positively selected for CCR7 made up the naive population, which excluded terminally differentiated effector memory CD45RA+ cells. This chain uses TRBV28 with TRBJ2-3; 8 positions match TRBD2. The sequence was collected from a man aged 18-30 years in good health. Some clones in this sample may be carry-over from other donors' samples. What was sequenced was naive CD8+ T cells from PBMCs. The DNA for the CDR3 is TGTGCCAGCAGCCCCATGGGAGCGGGAGTATTGTCAGATACGCAGTATTTT. Residues: CASSPMGAGVLSDTQYF.